This T cell receptor beta chain was identified during a study of blood T cell repertoires in COVID-19. Study-level background: Whether acute or convalescent, the COVID-19 samples came from the United States, Italy and Spain. Sources were T cells, B-cell-depleted T cells, or PBMCs; the material itself was cDNA or gDNA.

The authors' processing: Estimated nucleated cell counts came from reference gene primer amplification. Produced via immunoSEQ multiplex PCR; TCRdb's table is partial and in-frame only. The V and J calls and clone size are taken from that table; D and trimming were inferred from the DNA. The sample records 130,000 to 150,000 clones, about 84% being singletons. Trimming shortened V by 2 bases and J by 1 base, and 19 bases separated the two germline ends. The CDR3 is 18 amino acids. Per the germline V gene, CDR1 is SGHDN and CDR2 is FVKESK. The rearrangement joins TRBV14 to TRBJ2-3, with D maybe TRBD1 (6 bases). The receptor was derived from a human donor in a cohort sampled during active COVID-19. The sequencing sample was made of peripheral blood. For the CDR3, the DNA is TGTGCCAGCAGCCAACCCCTAAAGGGGGTCTGGGGCACAGATACGCAGTATTTT. The encoded protein is CASSQPLKGVWGTDTQYF. Full variable domain (remainder filled in from reference TRBV14 and TRBJ2-3): EAGVTQFPSHSVIEKGQTVTLRCDPISGHDNLYWYRRVMGKEIKFLLHFVKESKQDESGMPNNRFLAERTGGTYSTLKVQPAELEDSGVYFCASSQPLKGVWGTDTQYFGPGTRLTVL.